Here is one T cell receptor beta chain with its context. Authors' data handling: Researchers report that nucleated cell counts were estimated from reference gene primer amplification. Data came from immunoSEQ multiplex PCR; TCRdb stores just in-frame clones and leaves some out. V and J calls and clone size are given by that table; D and trimming were obtained from the DNA. Of 90,000 to 120,000 clones in the sample, 85% to 90% are singletons; the top ten hold roughly 14%. Trimming took off 3 bases at V and 0 bases at J, with 13 bases between the two ends. The CDR3 loop spans 15 amino acids. Germline V lookup: CDR1 DFQATT, CDR2 SNEGSKA (reference sequence). The sample belongs to a study of blood T cell repertoires in COVID-19.

V is TRBV20-1 and J is TRBJ2-3, with D maybe TRBD2 (6 bases). The origin of this receptor is a man aged 50-59 years with acute or convalescent COVID-19. The sample taken for sequencing was peripheral blood. The CDR3 reads CSASGREMSTDTQYF. In DNA, the CDR3 is TGCAGTGCTAGTGGGCGGGAAATGAGCACAGATACGCAGTATTTT.